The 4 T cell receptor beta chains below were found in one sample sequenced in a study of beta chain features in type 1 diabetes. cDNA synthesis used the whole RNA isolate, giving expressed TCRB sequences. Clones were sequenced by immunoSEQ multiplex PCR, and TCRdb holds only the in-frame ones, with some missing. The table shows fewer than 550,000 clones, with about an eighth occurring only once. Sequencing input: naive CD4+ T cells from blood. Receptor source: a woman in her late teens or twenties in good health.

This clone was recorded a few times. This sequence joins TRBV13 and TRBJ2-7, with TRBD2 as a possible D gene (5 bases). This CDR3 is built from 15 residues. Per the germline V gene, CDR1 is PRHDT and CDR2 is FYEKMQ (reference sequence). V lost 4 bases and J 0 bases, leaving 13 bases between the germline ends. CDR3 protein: CASSSRGTSSYEQYF. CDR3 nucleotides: TGTGCCAGCAGCTCCCGGGGTACGAGCTCCTACGAGCAGTACTTC.

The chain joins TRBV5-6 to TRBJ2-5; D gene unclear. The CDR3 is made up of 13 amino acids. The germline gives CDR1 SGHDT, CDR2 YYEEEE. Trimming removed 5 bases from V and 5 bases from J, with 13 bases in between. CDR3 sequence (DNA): TGTGCCAGCAGGGGAATCGCCAGGGAGACCCAGTACTTC. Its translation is CASRGIARETQYF.

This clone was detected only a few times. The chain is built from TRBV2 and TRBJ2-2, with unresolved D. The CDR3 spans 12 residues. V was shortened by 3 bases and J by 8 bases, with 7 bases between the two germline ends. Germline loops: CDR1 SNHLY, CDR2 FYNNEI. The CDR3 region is CASSDMVGELFF. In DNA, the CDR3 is TGTGCCAGCAGTGATATGGTGGGGGAGCTGTTTTTT.

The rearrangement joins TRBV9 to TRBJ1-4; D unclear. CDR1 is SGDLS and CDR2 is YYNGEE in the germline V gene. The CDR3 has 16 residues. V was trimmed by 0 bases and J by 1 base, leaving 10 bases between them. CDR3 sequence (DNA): TGTGCCAGCAGCGTAGTAACCCCGATAACTAATGAAAAACTGTTTTTT. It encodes CASSVVTPITNEKLFF.